Presented here are 3 T cell receptor beta chains from one specimen sequenced in a study of identical twins. TCRdb reprocessed the 5' RACE reads via MiXCR and lists one record per CDR3 protein. The data hold about 1.7 million distinct CDR3 sequences, with more than 30% observed a single time. Sample: cord blood. The receptors shown here come from a newborn girl in good health.

This clonotype was detected a few times. CDR3: CASSQDGLRRGAASTDTQYF. CDR3 in DNA: TGTGCCAGCAGCCAAGATGGCCTACGGCGGGGGGCAGCTAGCACAGATACGCAGTATTTT. The rearrangement joins TRBV4-2 to TRBJ2-3, with TRBD2 matching 8 bases. V lost 0 bases to trimming and J lost 0 bases; unmatched junction nucleotides: 14. This CDR3 has 20 amino acids. Germline lookup yields CDR1 LGHNA and CDR2 YNFKEQ.

The chain uses TRBV7-9 and TRBJ2-3, with D perhaps matching TRBD1 (6 bases). The CDR3 has 11 amino acids. Per germline, CDR1 SEHNR and CDR2 FQNEAQ (reference sequence). V lost 8 bases to trimming and J lost 5 bases, with 8 bases between them. Written as DNA, the CDR3 is TGTGCCAGCGAACAGGGAGATACGCAGTATTTT. Residues: CASEQGDTQYF.

The chain recombines TRBV7-9 with TRBJ2-3; D gene ambiguous. This CDR3 comprises 13 residues. The germline V gene encodes CDR1 SEHNR and CDR2 FQNEAQ (reference sequence). Trimming left V 2 bases short and J 5 bases short, with 8 bases between. CDR3 protein: CASSLMDGDTQYF. The DNA for the CDR3 is TGTGCCAGCAGCTTAATGGATGGAGATACGCAGTATTTT. The whole variable domain, filled in from reference TRBV7-9 and TRBJ2-3, reads DTGVSQNPRHKITKRGQNVTFRCDPISEHNRLYWYRQTLGQGPEFLTYFQNEAQLEKSRLLSDRFSAERPKGSFSTLEIQRTEQGDSAMYLCASSLMDGDTQYFGPGTRLTVL.